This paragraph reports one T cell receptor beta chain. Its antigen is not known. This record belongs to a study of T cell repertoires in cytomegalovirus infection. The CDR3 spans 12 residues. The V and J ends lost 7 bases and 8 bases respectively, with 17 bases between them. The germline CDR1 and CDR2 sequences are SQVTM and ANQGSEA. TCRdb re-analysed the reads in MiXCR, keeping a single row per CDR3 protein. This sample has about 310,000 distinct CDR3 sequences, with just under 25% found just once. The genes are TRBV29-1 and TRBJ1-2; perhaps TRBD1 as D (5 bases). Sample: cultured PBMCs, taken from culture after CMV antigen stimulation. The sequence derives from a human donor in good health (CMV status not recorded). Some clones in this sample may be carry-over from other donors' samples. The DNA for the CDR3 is TGCAGCGCGCCTGCTCTTAAGGGGGGCTACACCTTC. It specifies CSAPALKGGYTF. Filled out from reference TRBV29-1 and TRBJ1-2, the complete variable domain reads SAVISQKPSRDICQRGTSLTIQCQVDSQVTMMFWYRQQPGQSLTLIATANQGSEATYESGFVIDKFPISRPNLTFSTLTVSNMSPEDSSIYLCSAPALKGGYTFGSGTRLTVV.